This TCR beta chain came from a study of blood T cell repertoires in COVID-19. Method: immunoSEQ multiplex PCR; TCRdb's copy keeps in-frame clones and lacks some. This sample yields around 400,000 clones, of which around 92% are seen a single time; 1.7% belongs to the top ten. Enrollees, about 18 to 95 years old, lived in around 23 US areas. The receptor comes from a woman aged 30 to 39 who had recovered from COVID-19. Sample: PBMCs or T cells enriched from blood (not recorded which).

The CDR3 protein is CASSPTVTGNTIYF. The CDR3 coding sequence is TGTGCCAGCAGCCCGACAGTTACTGGAAACACCATATATTTT. The chain combines TRBV5-8 with TRBJ1-3, with a possible D match to TRBD1 (5 bases). The CDR3 length is 14 residues. Trimming took off 4 bases at V and 2 bases at J, with 10 bases between the two ends. Germline V gene lookup returns CDR1 SGHTS and CDR2 YDEGEE.